This T cell receptor beta chain is drawn from a study of blood T cells in healthy people across ages. Donor samples were obtained from healthy Caucasian individuals from Russia, aged about 6 to 100. The length of the CDR3 is 14 residues. CDR1 is SSHAT and CDR2 is FNYEAQ in the germline V gene (reference sequence). Through a sample-barcoded 5' primer and a J-beta primer mix, a second PCR was run for roughly 6 to 11 cycles. A tag from a template-switch adaptor with 12 random nucleotides marked each cDNA molecule. Via MiXCR, TCRdb re-called the 5' RACE reads, giving one row per CDR3 protein. This table has about 580,000 distinct CDR3 sequences, around 50% appearing once. This clonotype was recorded a few times. Its antigen is still unknown. A junction end diverges from the germline sequence, so it may reflect a read error. Study-wide findings and caveats: Considered underestimates were the diversity estimates obtained from one million T cells. Roughly linear declines in TCR beta diversity per million T cells occurred with age.

Sequenced: blood. This sequence joins TRBV7-7 and TRBJ1-1, with a weak D call TRBD1 (6 bases). This receptor was taken from a man aged 80 or over in good health. CDR3 DNA: TGTGCTAGCAGCCCTTCGACAGGCCACACTGAAGCTTTCTTT. This codes for CASSPSTGHTEAFF.